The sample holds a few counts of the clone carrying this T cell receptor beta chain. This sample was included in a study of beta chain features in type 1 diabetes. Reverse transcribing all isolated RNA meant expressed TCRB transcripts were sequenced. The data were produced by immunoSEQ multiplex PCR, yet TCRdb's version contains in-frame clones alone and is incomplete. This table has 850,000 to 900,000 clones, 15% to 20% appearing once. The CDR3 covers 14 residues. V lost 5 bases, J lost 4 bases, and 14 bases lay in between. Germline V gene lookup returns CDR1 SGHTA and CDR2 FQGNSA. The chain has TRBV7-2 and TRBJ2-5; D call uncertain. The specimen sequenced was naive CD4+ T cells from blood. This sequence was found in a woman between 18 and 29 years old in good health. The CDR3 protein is CASSPARALETQYF. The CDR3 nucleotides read TGTGCCAGCAGCCCCGCTAGGGCGCTAGAGACCCAGTACTTC.